This record covers a single T cell receptor beta chain. These data belong to a study of blood T cell repertoires in COVID-19. In the study overall: From the United States, Italy and Spain came samples of acute and convalescent COVID-19. In each case, the material was cDNA or gDNA derived from T cells, B-cell-depleted T cells, or PBMCs.

The CDR3 length is 16 residues. From germline, CDR1 is SGHTA and CDR2 FQGNSA. V dropped 4 bases and J dropped 10; count of bases not matched to a gene: 11. In the original workflow: From reference gene primer amplification, estimates of nucleated cell counts were derived. Repertoires were generated with immunoSEQ multiplex PCR, while TCRdb's copy carries only in-frame clones and drops some. V, J and clone size are taken as reported in that table, and D and trimming were inferred from the DNA itself. The sample includes around 140,000 clones, 77% of them seen just once. The rearrangement uses TRBV7-2 and TRBJ1-6; 9 positions match TRBD1. The receptor was derived from a woman in her forties or fifties with active or convalescent COVID-19. Sequencing input: peripheral blood. Here the CDR3 DNA reads TGTGCCAGCAGCTCCCTGTCGGGACAGGGTCGATCACCCCTCCACTTT. Its protein product is CASSSLSGQGRSPLHF. The entire variable domain, with the rest obtained from reference TRBV7-2 and TRBJ1-6, is as follows: GAGVSQSPSNKVTEKGKDVELRCDPISGHTALYWYRQSLGQGLEFLIYFQGNSAPDKSGLPSDRFSAERTGGSVSTLTIQRTQQEDSAVYLCASSSLSGQGRSPLHFGNGTRLTVT.